A single sample is the source of the 22 T cell receptor beta chains below, sequenced in a study of OX40 agonist ivuxolimab in advanced cancers. The data were produced by immunoSEQ multiplex PCR, yet TCRdb's version contains in-frame clones alone and is incomplete. The sample has tens of thousands of clones, around 87% seen once. The input for sequencing was CD4+ or CD8+ T cells sorted from blood, taken in a trial of the OX40 agonist ivuxolimab. These receptors were obtained from an adult with an advanced solid tumor such as melanoma, head and neck, liver or kidney cancer.

V gene TRBV7-2 combines with J gene TRBJ2-7; 12 bases align to TRBD1. V trimming: 1 base; J trimming: 7 bases; junction bases outside the gene matches: 5. CDR3 length: 15 amino acids. Germline lookup yields CDR1 SGHTA and CDR2 FQGNSA. CDR3 nucleotides: TGTGCCAGCAGCTTAGGGGACAGGGGGCGTAAAGAGCAGTACTTC. Encoded protein: CASSLGDRGRKEQYF.

Comments on this clone: Germline is not matched at one junction end, which may reflect a read error. The chain joins TRBV7-7 to TRBJ2-3, with 8 bases fitting TRBD2. The CDR3 totals 15 residues. Germline V lookup: CDR1 SSHAT, CDR2 FNYEAQ (reference sequence). Here the CDR3 DNA reads TGTGCTAGCAGCTTAGCGGGGTCTAGCACAGATACGCAGTATTTT. Translation: CASSLAGSSTDTQYF.

The V call is TRBV10-3, the J call TRBJ1-1, with TRBD1 matching 7 bases. Looked up from germline, CDR1 is ENHRY and CDR2 is SYGVKD. V dropped 3 bases and J dropped 5; count of bases not matched to a gene: 9. The CDR3 spans 15 residues. CDR3 sequence reads: CAISDLGGVGTEAFF. CDR3 nucleotide sequence: TGTGCCATCAGTGACCTAGGGGGCGTGGGAACTGAAGCTTTCTTT.

The V gene is TRBV5-6, the J gene TRBJ1-5; D remains unclear. Trimming removed 0 bases at V and 5 bases at J, with 9 bases between. The CDR3 totals 14 residues. Germline V gives CDR1 SGHDT, CDR2 YYEEEE. Here the CDR3 reads CASSLASGYQPQHF. As DNA, the CDR3 is TGTGCCAGCAGCTTGGCCTCGGGCTATCAGCCCCAGCATTTT.

The chain joins TRBV7-2 to TRBJ2-7, with TRBD1 as a possible D gene (6 bases). There are 14 residues in the CDR3. Germline values: CDR1 SGHTA, CDR2 FQGNSA. V was shortened by 0 bases and J by 1 base, with 7 bases between the two germline ends. DNA for the CDR3: TGTGCCAGCAGCTTAGCGGACAGATCCTACGAGCAGTACTTC. This sequence encodes CASSLADRSYEQYF.

This chain joins TRBV19 and TRBJ2-1, with no clear D. The CDR3 contains 14 residues. V lost 3 bases to trimming and J lost 6 bases, with 12 bases between them. The germline V gene encodes CDR1 LNHDA and CDR2 SQIVND (reference sequence). CDR3 sequence: CASSMGIRANEQFF. In nucleotides, the CDR3 is TGTGCCAGTAGTATGGGGATTAGGGCCAATGAGCAGTTCTTC.

The chain recombines TRBV4-1 with TRBJ2-2; 7 bases match TRBD1. The CDR3 sequence is 15 residues long. Germline loops: CDR1 MGHRA, CDR2 YSYEKL. Trimming at V came to 1 base and at J to 4 bases, leaving 3 bases not matched to a gene. CDR3 amino acids: CASSQAGQTTGELFF. CDR3 coding DNA: TGCGCCAGCAGCCAAGCGGGACAGACCACCGGGGAGCTGTTTTTT.

This clone came up a few times. The chain has TRBV27 and TRBJ2-7; D remains ambiguous. Germline V gene lookup returns CDR1 MNHEY and CDR2 SMNVEV (reference sequence). This CDR3 is 13 amino acids long. V lost 3 bases and J lost 1, with 7 bases in between. This CDR3 is CASSFLGSYEQYF. DNA of the CDR3: TGTGCCAGCAGTTTCCTAGGATCCTACGAGCAGTACTTC.

The chain uses TRBV11-2 and TRBJ2-3, with a weak D call TRBD1 (6 bases). V was cut by 1 base and J by 0 bases, with 14 bases left in between. The germline V gene encodes CDR1 SGHAT and CDR2 FQNNGV. This CDR3 has 17 residues. The CDR3 DNA is TGTGCCAGCAGCTTAGCCGGGACACGACTTAGCACAGATACGCAGTATTTT. This sequence encodes CASSLAGTRLSTDTQYF. The full variable domain, with the rest looked up from reference TRBV11-2 and TRBJ2-3, is EAGVAQSPRYKIIEKRQSVAFWCNPISGHATLYWYQQILGQGPKLLIQFQNNGVVDDSQLPKDRFSAERLKGVDSTLKIQPAKLEDSAVYLCASSLAGTRLSTDTQYFGPGTRLTVL.

This chain connects TRBV11-2 to TRBJ2-5; D is ambiguous. The V gene lost 6 bases and the J gene lost 2 bases, with 25 bases spanning the gap. The CDR3 covers 18 residues. In germline, CDR1 is SGHAT, CDR2 FQNNGV. The CDR3 DNA follows: TGTGCCAGCAGTCAGGAAGTGGGTCGTAAAATCACTCAAGAGACCCAGTACTTC. Its translation: CASSQEVGRKITQETQYF. The variable domain in full, with the rest retrieved from reference TRBV11-2 and TRBJ2-5, is EAGVAQSPRYKIIEKRQSVAFWCNPISGHATLYWYQQILGQGPKLLIQFQNNGVVDDSQLPKDRFSAERLKGVDSTLKIQPAKLEDSAVYLCASSQEVGRKITQETQYFGPGTRLLVL.

The CDR3 nucleotides are TGTGCCACTGCATTAAACCCCGACGTCCACGAGCAGTACTTC. It is translated as CATALNPDVHEQYF. V usage is TRBV6-5 and J usage is TRBJ2-7; D not certain. Germline CDR1 reads MNHEY; CDR2 reads SVGAGI. V shed 10 bases and J shed 5 bases, with 21 bases lying between them. The CDR3 spans 14 residues.

The chain recombines TRBV4-1 with TRBJ1-1; D may be TRBD1 (6 bases). CDR3 length: 16 residues. Per the germline V gene, CDR1 is MGHRA and CDR2 is YSYEKL. The V and J ends lost 2 bases and 0 bases respectively, with 13 bases between them. The DNA for the CDR3 is TGCGCCAGCAGCCAATACCGAAGGGGGATGAACACTGAAGCTTTCTTT. It is translated as CASSQYRRGMNTEAFF.

V usage is TRBV4-2 and J usage is TRBJ1-1; 9 bases fit TRBD1. The CDR3 loop spans 15 amino acids. Germline CDR1 reads LGHNA; CDR2 reads YNFKEQ. Germline trimming cut 3 bases from V and 1 base from J; bases unmatched to any gene: 3. The CDR3 loop reads CASSQEQGANTEAFF. The DNA for the CDR3 is TGTGCCAGCAGCCAGGAACAGGGGGCGAACACTGAAGCTTTCTTT.

V and J are TRBV2 and TRBJ2-3; 7 bases line up with TRBD1. The CDR3 is 10 amino acids. Germline-derived CDR1 and CDR2 are SNHLY and FYNNEI. The J segment lost 14 bases and the V segment lost 6 bases, leaving 5 bases of the junction unmatched. Written as DNA, the CDR3 is TGTGCCAGCAGGGACAGGCTGTGGTATTTT. Residues: CASRDRLWYF.

This clone was counted between two and nine times. The chain links TRBV7-2 to TRBJ1-6; no definite D call. Trimming took off 1 base at V and 14 bases at J, with 12 bases between the two ends. The germline V gene has CDR1 SGHTA and CDR2 FQGNSA. CDR3 length equals 13 residues. DNA for the CDR3: TGTGCCAGCAGCTTAGTGCGTGACGTTTCCCTCCACTTT. Amino acid sequence: CASSLVRDVSLHF.

The chain links TRBV5-6 to TRBJ2-7; 7 bases are shared with TRBD1. V trimming: 3 bases; J trimming: 1 base; junction bases outside the gene matches: 10. Germline V gene data show CDR1 as SGHDT and CDR2 as YYEEEE. The CDR3 has 16 amino acids. DNA of the CDR3: TGTGCCAGCAGCTCCGGACAGGTCCGTAGTTCCTACGAGCAGTACTTC. Translation gives CASSSGQVRSSYEQYF.

The V and J genes are TRBV5-1 and TRBJ2-3; 10 bases align to TRBD2. The ends lost 4 bases at V and 4 bases at J; junction bases unmatched: 6. CDR1 is SGHRS, CDR2 YFSETQ, per germline. The CDR3 length is 15 residues. CDR3 protein: CASSRLLAGADTQYF. As DNA, the CDR3 is TGCGCCAGCAGCCGACTCCTAGCGGGGGCAGATACGCAGTATTTT.

This chain links TRBV19 with TRBJ1-2; 8 bases line up with TRBD1. V gave up 5 bases and J gave up 7 bases; unmatched junction bases: 6. The CDR3 runs to 13 residues. Germline V CDR1 and CDR2: LNHDA, SQIVND (reference sequence). The CDR3 reads CASSLDRASGYTF. The CDR3 coding sequence is TGTGCCAGTAGTCTGGACAGGGCATCTGGCTACACCTTC. The whole variable domain, filled in from reference TRBV19 and TRBJ1-2, reads DGGITQSPKYLFRKEGQNVTLSCEQNLNHDAMYWYRQDPGQGLRLIYYSQIVNDFQKGDIAEGYSVSREKKESFPLTVTSAQKNPTAFYLCASSLDRASGYTFGSGTRLTVV.

The chain has TRBV6-5 and TRBJ1-1; D is uncertain. The CDR3 spans 11 residues. V was shortened by 6 bases and J by 5 bases, with 7 bases between the two germline ends. Germline CDR1 MNHEY, CDR2 SVGAGI. The CDR3: CASRRGTEAFF. The CDR3 DNA reads TGTGCCAGCAGGCGAGGTACTGAAGCTTTCTTT.

V usage is TRBV7-8 and J usage is TRBJ1-2; 8 nucleotides line up with TRBD1. Per the germline V gene, CDR1 is SGHVS and CDR2 is FQNEAQ. V was clipped by 0 bases and J by 2 bases; unmatched bases: 8. The CDR3 is 17 amino acids. The CDR3 DNA is TGTGCCAGCAGCTTAGCGACGACAGGGGATCTCAACTATGGCTACACCTTC. Translated, it gives CASSLATTGDLNYGYTF.

The V call is TRBV5-4, the J call TRBJ2-3; 8 nucleotides line up with TRBD2. The CDR3 extends over 15 amino acids. Germline-derived CDR1 and CDR2 are SGHNT and YYREEE (reference sequence). The V gene end was trimmed by 5 bases and the J gene end by 2 bases; junction bases not matched to a gene: 7. CDR3 amino acids: CASRERGSPTDTQYF. For the CDR3, the DNA is TGTGCCAGCAGAGAGCGGGGGTCTCCCACAGATACGCAGTATTTT.

This chain joins TRBV6-1 and TRBJ1-2; D remains unclear. Germline V gene data show CDR1 as MNHNS and CDR2 as SASEGT. The V and J ends lost 2 bases and 6 bases respectively, with 7 bases between them. This CDR3 comprises 12 residues. CDR3 DNA: TGTGCCAGCAGTGAATGGAGTGATGGCTACACCTTC. Protein: CASSEWSDGYTF.